Each of the 32 T cell receptor beta chains below was sequenced from the same sample in a study of cytotoxic CD8 clonotypes in ibrutinib-treated CLL. Libraries were prepared by immunoSEQ multiplex PCR; TCRdb keeps only in-frame clonotypes and omits some of them. The data hold 270,000 or so clones, with less than 85% observed a single time. The material sequenced was PBMCs, taken at disease progression, from a patient treated with ibrutinib. These receptors were taken from a human donor with chronic lymphocytic leukemia.

The chain combines TRBV7-8 with TRBJ1-5; 12 bases match TRBD1. Germline V gene data show CDR1 as SGHVS and CDR2 as FQNEAQ. Trimming at V came to 5 bases and at J to 6 bases, leaving 5 bases not matched to a gene. The CDR3 loop spans 15 amino acids. This chain's CDR3 is CASSPGQGAGQPQHF. DNA for the CDR3: TGTGCCAGCAGCCCGGGACAGGGGGCAGGTCAGCCCCAGCATTTT.

The gene calls are TRBV4-1 and TRBJ2-5, with D maybe TRBD2 (5 bases). CDR1 and CDR2 from the germline V gene are MGHRA and YSYEKL. The CDR3 contains 15 residues. V lost 1 base and J 5 bases, leaving 14 bases between the germline ends. The DNA of the CDR3 is TGCGCCAGCAGCCAAGCGGGAATCAGAAGGGAGACCCAGTACTTC. Protein: CASSQAGIRRETQYF.

The chain carries TRBV9 and TRBJ2-3, with D perhaps matching TRBD1 (6 bases). The CDR3 sequence is 17 residues long. CDR1 SGDLS and CDR2 YYNGEE come from the germline V gene. Trimming left V 2 bases short and J 3 bases short, with 19 bases between. CDR3 sequence: CASSVGSLGGKTDTQYF. CDR3 sequence (DNA): TGTGCCAGCAGCGTGGGGTCCCTTGGGGGCAAGACAGATACGCAGTATTTT.

The chain combines TRBV5-6 with TRBJ1-1; the D gene is possibly TRBD1 (6 bases). Trimming took 4 bases from V and 11 from J, leaving 15 bases between them. The CDR3 loop spans 12 amino acids. Germline CDR1 is SGHDT and CDR2 is YYEEEE. The CDR3: CASSLVVGGAFF. The CDR3 region has the DNA TGTGCCAGCAGCCTCGTGGTAGGGGGTGCTTTCTTT.

The V call is TRBV7-9, the J call TRBJ2-4, with TRBD2 matching 11 bases. In germline, CDR1 is SEHNR, CDR2 FQNEAQ (reference sequence). This CDR3 region has 16 residues. V was pared by 5 bases and J by 1 base, with 4 bases of the junction left unmatched. Here the CDR3 DNA reads TGTGCCAGCAGCAAACTAGCGGGAGTTGCCAAAAACATTCAGTACTTC. The encoded protein is CASSKLAGVAKNIQYF.

This chain uses TRBV18 with TRBJ2-1, with D possibly matching TRBD1 (6 bases). The germline CDR1 and CDR2 sequences are KGHSH and LQKENI. Trimming took 2 bases from V and 8 from J, leaving 10 bases between them. The CDR3 is made up of 13 amino acids. CDR3 nucleotide sequence: TGTGCCAGCTCACCATCGAAGGGGGATGAGCAGTTCTTC. Translation gives CASSPSKGDEQFF. Complete variable domain (other parts from reference TRBV18 and TRBJ2-1): NAGVMQNPRHLVRRRGQEARLRCSPMKGHSHVYWYRQLPEEGLKFMVYLQKENIIDESGMPKERFSAEFPKEGPSILRIQQVVRGDSAAYFCASSPSKGDEQFFGPGTRLTVL.

J is TRBJ1-2 and V is TRBV7-2, with D possibly matching TRBD1 (5 bases). The V gene lost 5 bases and the J gene lost 4 bases, with 8 bases spanning the gap. Germline CDR1 SGHTA, CDR2 FQGNSA. CDR3 size: 12 residues. CDR3 region: CASSVTAYGYTF. The CDR3 bases are TGTGCCAGCAGCGTGACAGCCTATGGCTACACCTTC.

The chain's CDR3 is CASSLPGLRNTGELFF. The CDR3 DNA sequence: TGTGCCAGCAGCTTGCCGGGACTGAGGAACACCGGGGAGCTGTTTTTT. V usage is TRBV7-6 and J usage is TRBJ2-2; D is possibly TRBD2 (6 bases). Trimming removed 3 bases from V and 1 base from J, with 12 bases in between. The CDR3 is 16 residues long. CDR1 and CDR2 from the germline V gene are SGHVS and FNYEAQ.

The chain couples TRBV28 to TRBJ2-5; TRBD1 agrees at 7 bases. Looked up from germline, CDR1 is MDHEN and CDR2 is SYDVKM. This CDR3 is built from 14 residues. J lost 5 bases, V lost 4 bases, and 7 bases had no gene match. CDR3 residues: CASSSDRVGETQYF. CDR3 in DNA: TGTGCCAGCAGTTCCGACAGGGTCGGTGAGACCCAGTACTTC. Variable domain in full (rest from reference TRBV28 and TRBJ2-5): DVKVTQSSRYLVKRTGEKVFLECVQDMDHENMFWYRQDPGLGLRLIYFSYDVKMKEKGDIPEGYSVSREKKERFSLILESASTNQTSMYLCASSSDRVGETQYFGPGTRLLVL.

The chain joins TRBV7-9 to TRBJ2-3; TRBD1 matches at 7 bases. The CDR3 is 16 residues long. CDR1 and CDR2 (germline): SEHNR, FQNEAQ (reference sequence). V was clipped by 1 base and J by 0 bases; unmatched bases: 4. The CDR3 region is CASSLVGTASTDTQYF. CDR3 nucleotides: TGTGCCAGCAGCTTAGTGGGGACAGCAAGCACAGATACGCAGTATTTT.

V and J are TRBV9 and TRBJ2-7; 8 bases align to TRBD2. Germline V lookup: CDR1 SGDLS, CDR2 YYNGEE. There are 15 residues in the CDR3. Trimming removed 0 bases from V and 6 bases from J; junction bases left unmatched: 8. CDR3 DNA sequence: TGTGCCAGCAGCGTAGGGGGAAGAGGGACTAGCGAGCAGTACTTC. It yields the protein CASSVGGRGTSEQYF. Full variable domain (rest looked up from reference TRBV9 and TRBJ2-7): DSGVTQTPKHLITATGQRVTLRCSPRSGDLSVYWYQQSLDQGLQFLIQYYNGEERAKGNILERFSAQQFPDLHSELNLSSLELGDSALYFCASSVGGRGTSEQYFGPGTRLTVT.

The J gene is TRBJ1-1, the V gene TRBV2; no firm D call. Looked up from germline, CDR1 is SNHLY and CDR2 is FYNNEI. Trimming stripped 3 bases from V and 10 bases from J, with 9 bases between. The CDR3 is 11 amino acids. Written as DNA, the CDR3 is TGTGCCAGCAGTGATTTATGGGTAGCTTTCTTT. Protein product: CASSDLWVAFF.

This clone was observed a few times. J is TRBJ1-5 and V is TRBV19; a weak D match, TRBD1 (6 bases). CDR1 LNHDA and CDR2 SQIVND come from the germline V gene (reference sequence). The CDR3 spans 17 residues. Trimming shortened V by 1 base and J by 2 bases, and 15 bases separated the two germline ends. The CDR3 loop reads CASSIVKGVKGNQPQHF. CDR3 in DNA: TGTGCCAGTAGTATAGTTAAGGGGGTAAAGGGCAATCAGCCCCAGCATTTT.

This clone has just a few counts. The chain uses TRBV20-1 and TRBJ1-2, with TRBD1 matching 7 bases. J was trimmed by 8 bases and V by 5 bases; bases with no gene match: 5. Germline values: CDR1 DFQATT, CDR2 SNEGSKA (reference sequence). CDR3 length: 11 residues. CDR3 sequence reads: CSAPGGRGYTF. In DNA, the CDR3 is TGCAGTGCTCCAGGGGGTAGGGGCTACACCTTC.

The chain uses TRBV7-2 and TRBJ2-1, with 9 bases identical to TRBD1. CDR3 length: 16 amino acids. Germline V gene data show CDR1 as SGHTA and CDR2 as FQGNSA. The junction had 8 bases not matched to a gene; V was cut back by 1 base and J by 7 bases. The CDR3, as DNA: TGTGCCAGCAGCTTAGTTCCGGGACAGGGTTGGAATGAGCAGTTCTTC. It translates to CASSLVPGQGWNEQFF. The whole variable domain, filled in from reference TRBV7-2 and TRBJ2-1, reads GAGVSQSPSNKVTEKGKDVELRCDPISGHTALYWYRQSLGQGLEFLIYFQGNSAPDKSGLPSDRFSAERTGGSVSTLTIQRTQQEDSAVYLCASSLVPGQGWNEQFFGPGTRLTVL.

This clone was seen a few times. The gene calls are TRBV9 and TRBJ2-7; tentatively, D is TRBD2 (5 bases). V lost 0 bases, J lost 0 bases, and 7 bases lay in between. The length of the CDR3 is 14 residues. Germline CDR1 is SGDLS and CDR2 is YYNGEE. The CDR3 loop reads CASSVEDYSYEQYF. CDR3 bases: TGTGCCAGCAGCGTAGAAGACTACTCCTACGAGCAGTACTTC.

The chain uses TRBV5-1 and TRBJ2-4, with 9 bases fitting TRBD1. The germline gives CDR1 SGHRS, CDR2 YFSETQ. V shed 3 bases, J shed 5 bases, and the junction held 6 bases outside the gene matches. CDR3 size: 15 residues. CDR3 bases: TGCGCCAGCAGCTATAGGGGACAGGGACAAAACATTCAGTACTTC. As protein: CASSYRGQGQNIQYF.

Comments on this clone: Different DNA sequences within this sample yield the same CDR3. CDR3 DNA sequence: TGTGCCAGCTCACCACAGGGGAACACTGAAGCTTTCTTT. Its protein is CASSPQGNTEAFF. The J gene is TRBJ1-1, the V gene TRBV18; no firm D call. The length of the CDR3 is 13 residues. With 1 base removed from V and 1 base from J, the gap between germline ends came to 4 bases. CDR1 is KGHSH, CDR2 LQKENI, per germline.

The rearrangement uses TRBV10-3 and TRBJ2-7; TRBD2 might be the D (6 bases). Between the trimmed V and J ends, which lost 8 bases and 0 bases, there was a span of 8 bases. CDR3 length: 12 residues. Germline CDR1 reads ENHRY; CDR2 reads SYGVKD. CDR3 protein: CAIGRDSYEQYF. CDR3 sequence (DNA): TGTGCCATCGGGCGGGACTCCTACGAGCAGTACTTC.

This clone was seen just once. The genes are TRBV14 and TRBJ1-1; tentatively, D is TRBD1 (5 bases). Germline CDR1 SGHDN, CDR2 FVKESK. CDR3 length equals 15 residues. Trimming pared 6 bases from V and 1 base from J, leaving 15 bases between. CDR3 loop: CASREGQGGNTEAFF. DNA for the CDR3: TGTGCCAGCAGAGAGGGGCAAGGTGGGAACACTGAAGCTTTCTTT.

V gene TRBV29-1 combines with J gene TRBJ2-6; a weak D match, TRBD1 (5 bases). From germline, CDR1 is SQVTM and CDR2 ANQGSEA. Trimming cost V 3 bases and J 0 bases, with 15 bases left between them. The CDR3 contains 17 residues. The CDR3 spells CSVEYRHPFSGANVLTF. The CDR3 DNA is TGCAGCGTTGAGTACAGGCACCCTTTCTCTGGGGCCAACGTCCTGACTTTC.

V is TRBV11-2 and J is TRBJ2-1; 10 bases map to TRBD2. J lost 3 bases, V lost 1 base, and 6 bases had no gene match. This CDR3 has 17 residues. Germline CDR1 reads SGHAT; CDR2 reads FQNNGV. CDR3 loop: CASSLVWGTSVYNEQFF. The DNA for the CDR3 is TGTGCCAGCAGCTTAGTATGGGGGACTAGCGTCTACAATGAGCAGTTCTTC.

This chain uses TRBV10-2 with TRBJ1-5; D not resolved. Trimming pared 2 bases from V and 5 bases from J, leaving 13 bases between. The CDR3 consists of 15 residues. CDR1 WSHSY and CDR2 SAAADI come from the germline V gene. The CDR3 DNA reads as TGCGCCAGCAGTGAGGAGGGATCTTCTTATCAGCCCCAGCATTTT. The encoded protein is CASSEEGSSYQPQHF.

In its sample, this clone was seen a few times. The chain is built from TRBV21-1 and TRBJ1-6; the table's D gene call, TRBD1, was not cross checked with the DNA. TRBV21-1 is tagged as a pseudogene. The CDR3 sequence is 16 residues long. The chain's CDR3 is CASSKRSGQNNSPLHF. Written as DNA, the CDR3 is TGTGCCAGCAGCAAAAGGTCTGGGCAGAATAATTCACCCCTCCACTTT.

V is TRBV29-1 and J is TRBJ2-3; D is undetermined. The CDR3 runs to 14 residues. In germline, CDR1 is SQVTM, CDR2 ANQGSEA. V gave up 5 bases and J gave up 1 base, with 13 bases separating them. The CDR3 loop reads CSVSGFLGTDTQYF. The CDR3 region has the DNA TGCAGCGTTTCTGGGTTTTTGGGCACAGATACGCAGTATTTT.

The chain carries TRBV11-2 and TRBJ2-7; the match to TRBD2 covers 9 bases. Trimming at V came to 0 bases and at J to 2 bases, leaving 11 bases not matched to a gene. Per the germline V gene, CDR1 is SGHAT and CDR2 is FQNNGV. The CDR3 has 18 residues. The CDR3 DNA is TGTGCCAGCAGCTTAGATCCCCCCCGGTTAGCGGGAGCCTACGAGCAGTACTTC. Encoded protein: CASSLDPPRLAGAYEQYF. Together with reference TRBV11-2 and TRBJ2-7, the CDR3 gives the full variable domain: EAGVAQSPRYKIIEKRQSVAFWCNPISGHATLYWYQQILGQGPKLLIQFQNNGVVDDSQLPKDRFSAERLKGVDSTLKIQPAKLEDSAVYLCASSLDPPRLAGAYEQYFGPGTRLTVT.

This sequence joins TRBV6-5 and TRBJ1-2; perhaps TRBD1 as D (5 bases). The V end was cut by 0 bases, the J end by 4 bases, with 15 bases between. Germline V gene data show CDR1 as MNHEY and CDR2 as SVGAGI. The CDR3 consists of 16 residues. DNA of the CDR3: TGTGCCAGCAGTTACTCGATATTGGGAAGGGGCTATGGCTACACCTTC. Amino acids: CASSYSILGRGYGYTF.

This chain connects TRBV10-2 to TRBJ1-5; the match to TRBD1 covers 10 bases. Germline lookup yields CDR1 WSHSY and CDR2 SAAADI. Germline trimming cut 5 bases from V and 6 bases from J; bases unmatched to any gene: 7. This CDR3 contains 15 residues. The CDR3 region is CASSRTGGPSQPQHF. The CDR3 nucleotides read TGCGCCAGCAGTCGGACAGGGGGACCCAGTCAGCCCCAGCATTTT.

In the case of this clone: Given a much more abundant clone one base away, this may be a read error. Other DNA sequences within the sample encode an identical CDR3. The gene calls are TRBV7-9 and TRBJ2-7, with D uncertain. CDR1 is SEHNR, CDR2 FQNEAQ, per germline (reference sequence). Trimming removed 1 base from V and 1 base from J, with 2 bases in between. There are 12 residues in the CDR3. The CDR3 protein is CASSLGSYEQYF. For the CDR3, the DNA is TGTGCCAGCAGCTTAGGGTCCTACGAGCAGTACTTC. The whole variable domain, filled in from reference TRBV7-9 and TRBJ2-7, reads DTGVSQNPRHKITKRGQNVTFRCDPISEHNRLYWYRQTLGQGPEFLTYFQNEAQLEKSRLLSDRFSAERPKGSFSTLEIQRTEQGDSAMYLCASSLGSYEQYFGPGTRLTVT.

The gene calls are TRBV9 and TRBJ1-1, with 8 bases fitting TRBD1. Germline values: CDR1 SGDLS, CDR2 YYNGEE. The CDR3 covers 14 residues. Losses at the gene ends were 3 bases for V and 4 bases for J; bases not matched to a gene: 5. CDR3 DNA sequence: TGTGCCAGCAGCGCCCTCGGACAGGGCACTGAAGCTTTCTTT. This codes for CASSALGQGTEAFF.

As concerns this clone: The same CDR3 also results from other DNA sequences found in this sample. The chain links TRBV29-1 to TRBJ1-1; D gene uncertain. Germline V gives CDR1 SQVTM, CDR2 ANQGSEA. The ends were cut back, 6 bases at V and 2 bases at J, with 10 bases in the middle. This CDR3 has 12 residues. CDR3 DNA: TGCAGCGTCCGCCGGGGAAACACTGAAGCTTTCTTT. This translates into CSVRRGNTEAFF.

The chain recombines TRBV5-1 with TRBJ2-5, with 8 bases fitting TRBD1. This CDR3 comprises 16 residues. Losses at the gene ends were 0 bases for V and 5 bases for J; bases not matched to a gene: 9. Germline V gene lookup returns CDR1 SGHRS and CDR2 YFSETQ. The CDR3 nucleotides are TGCGCCAGCAGCTTGGGGTCGACAGGGGATTTGGAGACCCAGTACTTC. Translating gives CASSLGSTGDLETQYF.